The 13 T cell receptor beta chains given below trace back to one sample, sequenced in a study of T cell responses to AZD1222 COVID-19 vaccine. Generated by immunoSEQ multiplex PCR, the TCRdb table keeps only in-frame clones and is missing some. The sample records 100,000 to 150,000 clones, around 87% being singletons. The sample in question was peripheral blood, obtained 28 days after the second AZD1222 dose. The source of these receptors is an adult who received the AZD1222 COVID-19 vaccine.

This rearrangement joins TRBV5-4 to TRBJ1-6; 7 bases fit TRBD1. V was clipped by 2 bases and J by 10 bases; unmatched bases: 12. The germline V gene encodes CDR1 SGHNT and CDR2 YYREEE (reference sequence). CDR3 length: 16 amino acids. The CDR3 spells CASSLRDSGKGSPLHF. CDR3 in DNA: TGTGCCAGCAGCTTACGGGACAGCGGAAAAGGATCACCCCTCCACTTT.

The V gene is TRBV4-1, the J gene TRBJ2-2, with D perhaps matching TRBD2 (5 bases). Trimming took off 4 bases at V and 2 bases at J, with 5 bases between the two ends. Germline V gene sequence: CDR1 MGHRA, CDR2 YSYEKL. The CDR3 spans 13 residues. This chain's CDR3 is CASSRTNTGELFF. The CDR3 bases are TGCGCCAGCAGCCGGACTAACACCGGGGAGCTGTTTTTT.

This clone was observed a single time. The V gene is TRBV7-2, the J gene TRBJ1-4, with a possible D match to TRBD1 (5 bases). Germline assignment: CDR1 SGHTA and CDR2 FQGNSA. This CDR3 is 15 amino acids long. With 4 bases removed from V and 7 bases from J, the gap between germline ends came to 16 bases. The CDR3 DNA sequence: TGTGCCAGCAGCTCCTGGGGCACAGAAGGTGAAAAACTGTTTTTT. Protein sequence: CASSSWGTEGEKLFF.

The chain links TRBV6-4 to TRBJ1-2; TRBD1 might be the D (5 bases). Germline V CDR1 and CDR2: MRHNA, SNTAGT. The V and J ends lost 2 bases and 4 bases respectively, with 17 bases between them. CDR3 length equals 16 residues. The CDR3 loop is CASSDHGRGGIYGYTF. The DNA for the CDR3 is TGTGCCAGCAGTGACCACGGGAGGGGAGGAATCTATGGCTACACCTTC.

The chain links TRBV6-2 or TRBV6-3 to TRBJ2-5, with D perhaps TRBD1 or TRBD2 (5 bases each). Per germline, CDR1 MNHEY and CDR2 SVGEGT. The ends were cut back, 4 bases at V and 2 bases at J, with 11 bases in the middle. The CDR3 covers 14 residues. The DNA of the CDR3 is TGTGCCAGCAGTTTTCTCGGGGCACAAGAGACCCAGTACTTC. Its protein product is CASSFLGAQETQYF.

The rearrangement uses TRBV7-3 and TRBJ1-2; TRBD1 matches 7 bases. The CDR3 has 15 amino acids. Trimming cost V 5 bases and J 4 bases; bases outside gene matches: 10. Looked up from germline, CDR1 is SGHTA and CDR2 is FQGTGA. The CDR3 DNA sequence: TGTGCCAGCAGCCAAAAGGAGGGGGCGGGCTATGGCTACACCTTC. Protein product: CASSQKEGAGYGYTF.

The rearrangement uses TRBV5-1 and TRBJ2-1, with TRBD1 matching 7 bases. Germline-derived CDR1 and CDR2 are SGHRS and YFSETQ. This CDR3 contains 15 residues. Unmatched junction bases numbered 8, after V lost 0 bases and J lost 8 bases. The CDR3 sequence: CASSLGQGYPDEQFF. The CDR3 nucleotides read TGCGCCAGCAGCTTGGGACAGGGTTATCCGGATGAGCAGTTCTTC. Full variable domain (missing parts from reference TRBV5-1 and TRBJ2-1): KAGVTQTPRYLIKTRGQQVTLSCSPISGHRSVSWYQQTPGQGLQFLFEYFSETQRNKGNFPGRFSGRQFSNSRSEMNVSTLELGDSALYLCASSLGQGYPDEQFFGPGTRLTVL.

The chain is built from TRBV29-1 and TRBJ1-3; TRBD1 might be the D (5 bases). This CDR3 region has 13 residues. CDR1 is SQVTM and CDR2 is ANQGSEA in the germline V gene. V was trimmed by 4 bases and J by 4 bases, leaving 11 bases between them. The CDR3, as DNA: TGCAGCGTTGGATCGGGGCCCGGAAACACCATATATTTT. It yields the protein CSVGSGPGNTIYF.

Many counts were recorded for this clone. V and J are TRBV7-9 and TRBJ2-5; TRBD1 aligns across 11 bases. J lost 2 bases, V lost 1 base, and 3 bases had no gene match. The CDR3 totals 16 residues. CDR1 is SEHNR and CDR2 is FQNEAQ in the germline V gene (reference sequence). The CDR3 coding sequence is TGTGCCAGCAGCTTAGTGGACAGGGGGCTACAAGAGACCCAGTACTTC. Its protein is CASSLVDRGLQETQYF.

V usage is TRBV5-1 and J usage is TRBJ1-1; D might be TRBD1 (6 bases). Germline assignment: CDR1 SGHRS and CDR2 YFSETQ. This CDR3 region has 15 residues. V was clipped by 4 bases and J by 2 bases, with 15 bases between them. Written as DNA, the CDR3 is TGCGCCAGCAGCGTGGTGGGGGCCGGTAACACTGAAGCTTTCTTT. This codes for CASSVVGAGNTEAFF.

In DNA, the CDR3 is TGTGCCAGCAGCCTCAACAGCTATGGCTACACCTTC. Translation: CASSLNSYGYTF. The chain is built from TRBV2 and TRBJ1-2; D gene ambiguous. The V gene lost 6 bases and the J gene lost 4 bases, with 9 bases spanning the gap. From germline, CDR1 is SNHLY and CDR2 FYNNEI. The CDR3 consists of 12 residues.

V and J are TRBV11-3 and TRBJ2-1; possibly TRBD1 for D (7 bases). V was pared by 5 bases and J by 14 bases, with 16 bases between. This CDR3 region has 12 residues. Germline CDR1 and CDR2: SGHNT and YENEEA. The CDR3 DNA is TGTGCCAGCAGCAACCAGGGGGGTTGGGAGTTCTTC. This gives the protein CASSNQGGWEFF. The complete variable domain, with remaining parts taken from reference TRBV11-3 and TRBJ2-1, reads EAGVVQSPRYKIIEKKQPVAFWCNPISGHNTLYWYLQNLGQGPELLIRYENEEAVDDSQLPKDRFSAERLKGVDSTLKIQPAELGDSAVYLCASSNQGGWEFFGPGTRLTVL.

The V and J genes are TRBV5-1 and TRBJ2-5, with 9 bases identical to TRBD2. Germline V lookup: CDR1 SGHRS, CDR2 YFSETQ. The CDR3 consists of 17 residues. V was clipped by 0 bases and J by 5 bases; unmatched bases: 11. The CDR3 sequence: CASSLVGTRGGEETQYF. As DNA, the CDR3 is TGCGCCAGCAGCTTGGTCGGGACTCGCGGGGGGGAGGAGACCCAGTACTTC.